This T cell receptor (beta chain) was captured by sequencing in a study of cytomegalovirus exposure and HLA in healthy donors. Healthy bone marrow donors supplied every sample. To note about this clone: No antigen is known for it.

Between the trimmed V and J ends, which lost 4 bases and 2 bases, there was a span of 12 bases. CDR3 length equals 14 residues. Germline CDR1 reads MGHRA; CDR2 reads YSYEKL. A multiplex PCR was run with 60 Vbeta primers and 13 Jbeta primers. TCRdb's copy holds only in-frame clones and misses some; the assay was immunoSEQ multiplex PCR. The data show around 150,000 clones, about 80% seen once. Study-wide points: Later analysis identified about 15,000 TCR beta sequences associated with HLA alleles, using a false discovery rate threshold of 0.05. Sequencing probably produced one cluster of sequence variants that were highly shared.

The chain recombines TRBV4-1 with TRBJ2-7; tentative D call: TRBD1 (6 bases). Source material: PBMCs. The receptor was derived from a middle-aged man in good health and CMV-seronegative. CDR3 coding DNA: TGCGCCAGCAGCCCCCAGACAGGTCCCTACGAGCAGTACTTC. It specifies CASSPQTGPYEQYF.